These 2 T cell receptor beta chains share one sample of origin, sequenced in a study of blood T cell repertoires in COVID-19. Produced via immunoSEQ multiplex PCR; TCRdb's table is partial and in-frame only. The sample yields about 64,000 clones, approximately 78% seen once. Material: peripheral blood. Receptor source: a human donor in a cohort sampled during active COVID-19.

This chain uses TRBV4-1 with TRBJ2-4; D is perhaps TRBD1 (6 bases). Germline CDR1 reads MGHRA; CDR2 reads YSYEKL. The germline V and J ends were trimmed by 2 bases and 8 bases, with 13 bases remaining between them. This CDR3 has 14 residues. CDR3 region: CASSQIAGTHIQYF. DNA for the CDR3: TGCGCCAGCAGCCAAATCGCAGGGACACACATTCAGTACTTC.

This clone showed up just once. V usage is TRBV5-8 and J usage is TRBJ1-1, with TRBD1 as a possible D gene (6 bases). CDR1 and CDR2 from the germline V gene are SGHTS and YDEGEE. The V end lost 1 base, the J end lost 2 bases, and 12 bases lay between the germline ends. The CDR3 has 15 amino acids. DNA for the CDR3: TGTGCCAGCAGCTTGCCAGGGGCACCAAACACTGAAGCTTTCTTT. Its translation is CASSLPGAPNTEAFF.